The table lists the clone carrying this T cell receptor beta chain with a few counts. Its target is not known. The V and J ends lost 1 base and 0 bases, in that order; junction bases with no gene match: 6. The germline V gene has CDR1 SQVTM and CDR2 ANQGSEA. This CDR3 comprises 17 residues. Time point specified: patch test 1, 2 weeks after DPC sensitization. Treatment described: therapeutic diphenylcyclopropenone sensitization with weekly scalp DPC. Unfractionated whole blood served as the source for total RNA extraction. The data were taken from a study of human T cells and chemical hapten exposure. At the level of the study: Per-sample TCR yields varied mainly from small pooled library volume differences. Broader study findings: PT1 expanded TCR counts and patch test score were linked, and their correlation was positive.

TCRdb re-analysed the RACE reads in MiXCR, keeping a single row per CDR3 protein. The data show 150,000 to 200,000 distinct CDR3 sequences, 13% to 15% seen once. The chain employs TRBV29-1 and TRBJ2-6, with 7 bases lining up with TRBD1. This sample comprised whole blood, obtained in connection with sensitization to the hapten diphenylcyclopropenone (DPC). The receptor was derived from a woman in her twenties or thirties with alopecia areata. Some clones in this sample may be carry-over from other donors' samples. In nucleotides, the CDR3 is TGCAGCGTTGAAGCGACAGGGTTAAGCTCTGGGGCCAACGTCCTGACTTTC. Translating gives CSVEATGLSSGANVLTF. Together with reference TRBV29-1 and TRBJ2-6, the CDR3 gives the full variable domain: SAVISQKPSRDICQRGTSLTIQCQVDSQVTMMFWYRQQPGQSLTLIATANQGSEATYESGFVIDKFPISRPNLTFSTLTVSNMSPEDSSIYLCSVEATGLSSGANVLTFGAGSRLTVL.